Below are 2 T cell receptor beta chains sequenced from a single sample in a study of T cells in Graves' hyperthyroidism and ophthalmopathy. What was amplified from RNA transcripts were TCR beta CDR3 regions. The HTBI primer set was used in a first-round RT-PCR of the TCR CDR3. MiXCR, applied by TCRdb to the multiplex PCR reads, yields one record per CDR3 protein. The top ten hold 50% of the sample, which has about 210,000 distinct CDR3 sequences, under 20% seen once. The sample taken for sequencing was blood. The origin of the receptors is a man between 50 and 59 years old with Graves' hyperthyroidism.

The chain recombines TRBV28 with TRBJ1-4; the D gene is possibly TRBD1 (6 bases). The CDR3 contains 16 residues. The germline V gene has CDR1 MDHEN and CDR2 SYDVKM. The V end lost 5 bases, the J end lost 5 bases, and 18 bases lay between the germline ends. The CDR3 nucleotides read TGTGCCAGCAGTCGACGACAGGACCCCTTCAATGAAAAACTGTTTTTT. This sequence encodes CASSRRQDPFNEKLFF. Complete variable domain (other parts from reference TRBV28 and TRBJ1-4): DVKVTQSSRYLVKRTGEKVFLECVQDMDHENMFWYRQDPGLGLRLIYFSYDVKMKEKGDIPEGYSVSREKKERFSLILESASTNQTSMYLCASSRRQDPFNEKLFFGSGTQLSVL.

This clonotype has a handful of counts. The chain carries TRBV28 and TRBJ1-4; 7 nucleotides match TRBD1. Germline CDR1 reads MDHEN; CDR2 reads SYDVKM. Trimming removed 3 bases from V and 7 bases from J; junction bases left unmatched: 2. The CDR3 totals 13 residues. Written as DNA, the CDR3 is TGTGCCAGCAGTTTTGGGGACAGTGAAAAACTGTTTTTT. It codes for CASSFGDSEKLFF.